These 10 T cell receptor beta chains were sequenced from one sample in a study. Via MiXCR, TCRdb re-called the 5' RACE reads, giving one row per CDR3 protein. The table lists 55,000 to 70,000 distinct CDR3 sequences, around a quarter of them singletons, with roughly 3% in the top ten. The sample consisted of tumor-infiltrating memory CD4+ T cells sorted from the breast tumor. The subset denotes: memory CD4+ T cells, CD4+CD45RO+CD25-. These receptors all stem from a female donor with breast cancer.

This clonotype showed up just once. The CDR3 sequence is CASSQRLGTDTQYF. CDR3 sequence (DNA): TGCGCCAGCAGCCAAAGGCTAGGCACAGATACGCAGTATTTT. The chain couples TRBV4-1 to TRBJ2-3; D uncertain. Germline V gives CDR1 MGHRA, CDR2 YSYEKL. Trimming cost V 2 bases and J 1 base, with 7 bases left between them. There are 14 residues in the CDR3.

This clonotype has more than one count but fewer than ten. The V and J genes are TRBV19 and TRBJ1-2, with 8 bases aligning to TRBD1. Germline assignment: CDR1 LNHDA and CDR2 SQIVND (reference sequence). V shed 5 bases, J shed 4 bases, and the junction held 3 bases outside the gene matches. There are 13 residues in the CDR3. The CDR3 region has the DNA TGTGCCAGTAGTGACAGGGGACCCTATGGCTACACCTTC. Translating it yields CASSDRGPYGYTF.

This clonotype was counted between two and nine times. V is TRBV5-1 and J is TRBJ1-2; D unresolved. The germline gives CDR1 SGHRS, CDR2 YFSETQ. The V end lost 4 bases, the J end lost 4 bases, and 8 bases lay between the germline ends. CDR3 length equals 12 residues. The CDR3 protein is CASSRGFYGYTF. The CDR3 DNA reads TGCGCCAGCAGCCGGGGATTCTATGGCTACACCTTC.

The chain employs TRBV7-7 and TRBJ1-1; D ambiguous. The CDR3 is 12 amino acids. Germline lookup yields CDR1 SSHAT and CDR2 FNYEAQ (reference sequence). For the CDR3, the DNA is TGTGCTATCGGCTCGCTCCCCACTGAAGCTTTCTTT. Translated, it gives CAIGSLPTEAFF.

This rearrangement joins TRBV7-9 to TRBJ2-1; D is unresolved. The germline V gene has CDR1 SEHNR and CDR2 FQNEAQ (reference sequence). The CDR3 is 12 amino acids. Trimming took 3 bases from V and 6 from J, leaving 6 bases between them. CDR3 in amino acids: CASSFILNEQFF. CDR3 coding DNA: TGTGCCAGCAGCTTTATCCTCAATGAGCAGTTCTTC.

This clonotype occurred many times. V gene TRBV9 combines with J gene TRBJ2-1, with D maybe TRBD2 (5 bases). The germline gives CDR1 SGDLS, CDR2 YYNGEE. Trimming shortened V by 0 bases and J by 10 bases, and 11 bases separated the two germline ends. The CDR3 has 13 residues. This chain's CDR3 is CASSVDFSGEQFF. The DNA of the CDR3 is TGTGCCAGCAGCGTAGACTTCTCGGGGGAGCAGTTCTTC.

This clonotype has a handful of counts. The V call is TRBV7-9, the J call TRBJ2-7; 11 nucleotides align to TRBD2. From germline, CDR1 is SEHNR and CDR2 FQNEAQ (reference sequence). The J segment lost 7 bases and the V segment lost 5 bases, leaving 7 bases of the junction unmatched. The CDR3 contains 14 residues. The chain's CDR3 is CASSMTLAGGEQYF. The DNA of the CDR3 is TGTGCCAGCAGCATGACCTTAGCGGGAGGGGAGCAGTACTTC.

This clonotype showed up just once. For the CDR3, the DNA is TGTGCCAGCAGTAGGGCCGCGAGCAATCAGCCCCAGCATTTT. Protein: CASSRAASNQPQHF. The chain uses TRBV28 and TRBJ1-5; D is unresolved. This CDR3 has 14 residues. The V gene's germline CDR1 is MDHEN and CDR2 SYDVKM. The V and J ends lost 5 bases and 1 base respectively, with 9 bases between them.

The chain is built from TRBV5-5 and TRBJ1-2, with TRBD1 as a possible D gene (6 bases). The V gene lost 1 base and the J gene lost 8 bases, with 18 bases spanning the gap. Germline V lookup: CDR1 SGHKS, CDR2 YYEKEE (reference sequence). CDR3 length: 15 amino acids. DNA of the CDR3: TGTGCCAGCAGCTTGTCCGCCCGGGGGCAGGAGGGCTACACCTTC. Its protein product is CASSLSARGQEGYTF.

The J gene is TRBJ1-2, the V gene TRBV2; possibly TRBD1 for D (6 bases). Trimming removed 2 bases at V and 3 bases at J, with 13 bases between. Looked up from germline, CDR1 is SNHLY and CDR2 is FYNNEI. CDR3 length: 15 amino acids. The CDR3: CASSEYEGTYYGYTF. The CDR3, as DNA: TGTGCCAGCAGTGAATACGAAGGGACATACTATGGCTACACCTTC.